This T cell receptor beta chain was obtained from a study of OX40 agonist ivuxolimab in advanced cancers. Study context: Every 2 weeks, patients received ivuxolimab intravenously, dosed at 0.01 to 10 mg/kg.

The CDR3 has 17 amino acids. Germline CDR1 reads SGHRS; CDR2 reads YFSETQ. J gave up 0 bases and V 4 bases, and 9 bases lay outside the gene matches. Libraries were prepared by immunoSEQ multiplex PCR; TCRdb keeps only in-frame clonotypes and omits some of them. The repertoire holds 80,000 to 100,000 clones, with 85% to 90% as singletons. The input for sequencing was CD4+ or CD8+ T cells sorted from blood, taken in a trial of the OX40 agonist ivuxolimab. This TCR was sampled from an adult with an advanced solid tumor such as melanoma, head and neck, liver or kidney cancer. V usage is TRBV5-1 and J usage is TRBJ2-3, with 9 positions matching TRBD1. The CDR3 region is CASSLEGTGKSTDTQYF. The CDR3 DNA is TGCGCCAGCAGCCTGGAGGGGACAGGGAAAAGCACAGATACGCAGTATTTT.